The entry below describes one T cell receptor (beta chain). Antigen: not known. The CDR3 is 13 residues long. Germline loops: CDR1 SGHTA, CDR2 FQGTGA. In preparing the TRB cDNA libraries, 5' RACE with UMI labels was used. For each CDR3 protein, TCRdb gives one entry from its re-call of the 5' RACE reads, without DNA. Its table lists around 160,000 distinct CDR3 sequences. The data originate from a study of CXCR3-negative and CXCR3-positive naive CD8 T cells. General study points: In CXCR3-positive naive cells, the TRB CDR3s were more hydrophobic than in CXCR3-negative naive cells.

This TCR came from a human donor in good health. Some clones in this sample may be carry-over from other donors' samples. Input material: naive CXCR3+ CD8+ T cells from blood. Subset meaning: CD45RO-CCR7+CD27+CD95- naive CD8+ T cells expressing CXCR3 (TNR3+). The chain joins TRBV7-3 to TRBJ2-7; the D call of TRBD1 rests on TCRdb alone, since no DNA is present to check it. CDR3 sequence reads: CASSWDTDYEQYF.